The following is a TCR beta chain sequence with its context. The sample originates from a study of T cells of healthy individuals. TCRdb itself ran the 5' RACE reads through MiXCR, one entry per CDR3 protein. The sample holds some 85,000 distinct CDR3 sequences, approximately 5.4% seen once. V lost 1 base and J lost 4; bases outside the gene matches: 3. The CDR3 has 15 amino acids. CDR1 LGHNA and CDR2 YNFKEQ come from the germline V gene. The receptor comes from a female donor in good health. This chain connects TRBV4-2 to TRBJ1-4; TRBD1 matches at 7 bases. The CDR3 region is CASSQGDRDNEKLFF. CDR3 coding DNA: TGTGCCAGCAGCCAAGGAGACAGGGATAATGAAAAACTGTTTTTT.